These 20 T cell receptor beta chains came from one sample sequenced in a study of blood T cell repertoires in COVID-19. Generated by immunoSEQ multiplex PCR, the TCRdb table keeps only in-frame clones and is missing some. This table has some 270,000 clones, around 86% appearing once. Input material: peripheral blood. The receptors originated from a woman in her sixties who had recovered from COVID-19.

This chain connects TRBV14 to TRBJ2-3; 9 bases line up with TRBD2. This CDR3 is built from 15 residues. Germline assignment: CDR1 SGHDN and CDR2 FVKESK. V dropped 5 bases and J dropped 8; count of bases not matched to a gene: 11. CDR3 DNA: TGTGCCAGCAGCACAGAGCTAGCGGGGCAGAGTACGCAGTATTTT. Translating it yields CASSTELAGQSTQYF.

The CDR3 loop reads CASSLGQGVNTEAFF. The CDR3 DNA sequence: TGTGCCAGCAGCTTGGGACAGGGGGTGAACACTGAAGCTTTCTTT. The chain has TRBV9 and TRBJ1-1, with 11 bases lining up with TRBD1. CDR3 length: 15 residues. Germline CDR1 SGDLS, CDR2 YYNGEE. V was pared by 4 bases and J by 0 bases, with 2 bases of the junction left unmatched.

The rearrangement links TRBV6-5 to TRBJ1-1, with D tentatively TRBD1 (5 bases). The CDR3 extends over 15 amino acids. Germline CDR1 MNHEY, CDR2 SVGAGI. V shed 7 bases and J shed 1 base, with 16 bases lying between them. The CDR3: CASNTKGHQNTEAFF. Written as DNA, the CDR3 is TGTGCCAGCAATACAAAGGGGCACCAGAACACTGAAGCTTTCTTT.

CDR3 sequence: CASSRGQGSSPLHF. CDR3 nucleotide sequence: TGTGCCAGTAGCAGGGGACAGGGTAGTTCACCCCTCCACTTT. V and J are TRBV19 and TRBJ1-6, with TRBD1 identical over 9 bases. Germline V CDR1 and CDR2: LNHDA, SQIVND (reference sequence). The J segment lost 9 bases and the V segment lost 6 bases, leaving 6 bases of the junction unmatched. The CDR3 is made up of 14 amino acids.

The chain is built from TRBV2 and TRBJ2-5; 8 nucleotides agree with TRBD2. Germline V gene lookup returns CDR1 SNHLY and CDR2 FYNNEI. The CDR3 runs 16 residues. V lost 6 bases, J lost 2 bases, and 11 bases stayed unmatched. The CDR3 sequence is CASSPRSGGLQETQYF. CDR3 sequence (DNA): TGTGCCAGCAGCCCCAGGAGCGGGGGTTTACAAGAGACCCAGTACTTC.

The chain recombines TRBV28 with TRBJ1-5, with D uncertain. The CDR3 sequence is 14 residues long. Germline loops: CDR1 MDHEN, CDR2 SYDVKM. V dropped 5 bases and J dropped 5 bases, with 13 bases sitting between them. DNA of the CDR3: TGTGCCAGCAGTCCCCCCGGGGAGTATCAGCCCCAGCATTTT. The encoded protein is CASSPPGEYQPQHF.

This chain uses TRBV9 with TRBJ2-7; D may be TRBD2 (5 bases). CDR1 is SGDLS and CDR2 is YYNGEE in the germline V gene. The CDR3 is made up of 14 amino acids. Trimming removed 0 bases from V and 6 bases from J, with 13 bases in between. The CDR3 loop is CASSVGLAEGEQYF. The CDR3 region has the DNA TGTGCCAGCAGCGTAGGTCTAGCTGAAGGCGAGCAGTACTTC.

The chain links TRBV30 to TRBJ1-5; D is perhaps TRBD1 (6 bases). The germline gives CDR1 GTSNPN, CDR2 SVGIG (reference sequence). CDR3 size: 14 residues. V was trimmed by 8 bases and J by 7 bases, leaving 21 bases between them. CDR3 nucleotides: TGTGCCCGAACCAGGTCAGGGGACAAACAGCCCCAGCATTTT. This codes for CARTRSGDKQPQHF.

The chain recombines TRBV5-5 with TRBJ1-1; 7 bases are shared with TRBD1. The trim removed 0 bases at V and 5 bases at J, leaving 7 bases unmatched. The CDR3 is 15 residues long. CDR1 is SGHKS and CDR2 is YYEKEE in the germline V gene (reference sequence). CDR3 coding DNA: TGTGCCAGCAGCTTGGAAGGGGGCGCGGGTACTGAAGCTTTCTTT. Amino acids: CASSLEGGAGTEAFF.

The rearrangement uses TRBV10-3 and TRBJ1-5; D might be TRBD1 (6 bases). The V gene lost 3 bases and the J gene lost 0 bases, with 9 bases spanning the gap. The length of the CDR3 is 15 residues. The germline CDR1 and CDR2 sequences are ENHRY and SYGVKD. CDR3 sequence reads: CAISEQGSSNQPQHF. The CDR3 coding sequence is TGTGCCATCAGTGAACAGGGTAGTAGCAATCAGCCCCAGCATTTT.

The gene calls are TRBV7-8 and TRBJ1-6, with TRBD1 as a possible D gene (5 bases). Per germline, CDR1 SGHVS and CDR2 FQNEAQ. The CDR3 runs to 13 residues. V lost 8 bases and J lost 10, with 15 bases in between. This chain's CDR3 is CASGGLRGSPLHF. The CDR3 DNA reads TGTGCCAGCGGGGGACTCCGAGGGTCACCCCTCCACTTT.

The chain joins TRBV2 to TRBJ1-3; the match to TRBD1 covers 7 bases. With 4 bases clipped from V and 4 bases from J, the junction kept 10 bases outside the gene matches. The CDR3 contains 16 residues. Germline loops: CDR1 SNHLY, CDR2 FYNNEI. The CDR3: CASSVGATGAGNTIYF. The CDR3 DNA is TGTGCCAGCAGTGTCGGGGCAACAGGGGCAGGAAACACCATATATTTT. Using reference TRBV2 and TRBJ1-3 for the parts outside the CDR3, the full variable domain is EPEVTQTPSHQVTQMGQEVILRCVPISNHLYFYWYRQILGQKVEFLVSFYNNEISEKSEIFDDQFSVERPDGSNFTLKIRSTKLEDSAMYFCASSVGATGAGNTIYFGEGSWLTVV.

The rearrangement links TRBV19 to TRBJ2-5; the D gene is possibly TRBD1 (5 bases). CDR1 and CDR2 from the germline V gene are LNHDA and SQIVND (reference sequence). The CDR3 has 14 residues. Trimming removed 4 bases at V and 3 bases at J, with 12 bases between. The CDR3 DNA is TGTGCCAGTAGTACCTCGACAGAGAAAGAGACCCAGTACTTC. Protein: CASSTSTEKETQYF.

V gene TRBV27 combines with J gene TRBJ1-4, with a weak D call TRBD1 (5 bases). Germline CDR1 reads MNHEY; CDR2 reads SMNVEV (reference sequence). V gave up 5 bases and J gave up 10 bases, with 14 bases separating them. The CDR3 is made up of 13 amino acids. The CDR3 reads CASSPTEAPKLFF. In DNA, the CDR3 is TGTGCCAGCAGTCCGACAGAGGCGCCAAAACTGTTTTTT.

In this sample, this clone turned up once. The genes are TRBV9 and TRBJ2-2; no reliable D call. This CDR3 has 13 residues. V was trimmed by 0 bases and J by 5 bases, leaving 5 bases between them. Per germline, CDR1 SGDLS and CDR2 YYNGEE. This chain's CDR3 is CASSVATTGELFF. In nucleotides, the CDR3 is TGTGCCAGCAGCGTAGCGACAACCGGGGAGCTGTTTTTT.

This chain joins TRBV7-2 and TRBJ2-5; TRBD1 aligns across 7 bases. Trimming cost V 5 bases and J 4 bases; bases outside gene matches: 10. The CDR3 has 15 amino acids. Germline-derived CDR1 and CDR2 are SGHTA and FQGNSA. CDR3 sequence reads: CASSVGGSGSETQYF. In DNA form, the CDR3 reads TGTGCCAGCAGCGTAGGGGGCTCGGGCTCAGAGACCCAGTACTTC. Variable domain in full (rest from reference TRBV7-2 and TRBJ2-5): GAGVSQSPSNKVTEKGKDVELRCDPISGHTALYWYRQSLGQGLEFLIYFQGNSAPDKSGLPSDRFSAERTGGSVSTLTIQRTQQEDSAVYLCASSVGGSGSETQYFGPGTRLLVL.

The rearrangement links TRBV2 to TRBJ1-6; maybe TRBD1 (5 bases). V gave up 9 bases and J gave up 5 bases, with 8 bases separating them. This CDR3 is 12 amino acids long. CDR1 and CDR2 from the germline V gene are SNHLY and FYNNEI. The CDR3 here is CARRGDNSPLHF. In DNA form, the CDR3 reads TGTGCCAGAAGGGGTGATAATTCACCCCTCCACTTT.

The V call is TRBV19, the J call TRBJ2-5; 10 bases map to TRBD2. The CDR3 totals 14 residues. After removal of 6 bases from V and 3 bases from J, the junction contained 4 bases not matched to a gene. CDR1 is LNHDA, CDR2 SQIVND, per germline (reference sequence). This CDR3 reads CASRRAGGKETQYF. In DNA, the CDR3 is TGTGCCAGTAGGCGAGCGGGGGGGAAAGAGACCCAGTACTTC.

This chain connects TRBV5-1 to TRBJ1-6; the match to TRBD1 covers 8 bases. The CDR3 spans 15 residues. J lost 6 bases, V lost 3 bases, and 5 bases had no gene match. CDR1 SGHRS and CDR2 YFSETQ come from the germline V gene. Written as DNA, the CDR3 is TGCGCCAGCAGCTCCTTGGGACAGGTTAATTCACCCCTCCACTTT. It translates to CASSSLGQVNSPLHF.

The genes are TRBV28 and TRBJ2-4, with D unresolved. The germline V gene encodes CDR1 MDHEN and CDR2 SYDVKM. This CDR3 region has 13 residues. Trimming removed 5 bases at V and 6 bases at J, with 11 bases between. The CDR3 loop reads CASSPFSGNIQYF. The CDR3 DNA is TGTGCCAGCAGTCCATTCTCGGGAAACATTCAGTACTTC.